Here is one T cell receptor (beta chain) with its context. Its antigen is undetermined. The data stem from a study of Graves' ophthalmopathy and Graves' hyperthyroidism. Findings and limits, study-wide: Ophthalmopathy cases were distinguished from stable hyperthyroidism by a 13-signature model, reaching roughly 90% sensitivity and around 77% specificity.

Amplification of the TCR beta CDR3 regions used RNA transcripts (as template). An initial RT-PCR round employing HTBI primers preceded a second-round multiplex PCR. From the multiplex PCR reads, TCRdb called clonotypes with MiXCR, one entry per CDR3 protein. The table lists 40,000 to 45,000 distinct CDR3 sequences, under 65% of them singletons. The CDR3 totals 14 residues. J was trimmed by 8 bases and V by 7 bases; bases with no gene match: 8. Germline V gene sequence: CDR1 LGHNA, CDR2 YNFKEQ. As diagnostic evidence, clinical symptoms, serum thyroxine, TRAb, thyroid ultrasound and orbital computed tomography were relied upon.

The clonotype was recovered from an adult man with Graves' ophthalmopathy. This chain joins TRBV4-2 and TRBJ1-6, with 7 bases aligning to TRBD1. The sequenced sample was peripheral blood. CDR3 DNA sequence: TGTGCCAGCACCGCGACAGGGTGGGATTCACCCCTCCACTTT. This sequence encodes CASTATGWDSPLHF.